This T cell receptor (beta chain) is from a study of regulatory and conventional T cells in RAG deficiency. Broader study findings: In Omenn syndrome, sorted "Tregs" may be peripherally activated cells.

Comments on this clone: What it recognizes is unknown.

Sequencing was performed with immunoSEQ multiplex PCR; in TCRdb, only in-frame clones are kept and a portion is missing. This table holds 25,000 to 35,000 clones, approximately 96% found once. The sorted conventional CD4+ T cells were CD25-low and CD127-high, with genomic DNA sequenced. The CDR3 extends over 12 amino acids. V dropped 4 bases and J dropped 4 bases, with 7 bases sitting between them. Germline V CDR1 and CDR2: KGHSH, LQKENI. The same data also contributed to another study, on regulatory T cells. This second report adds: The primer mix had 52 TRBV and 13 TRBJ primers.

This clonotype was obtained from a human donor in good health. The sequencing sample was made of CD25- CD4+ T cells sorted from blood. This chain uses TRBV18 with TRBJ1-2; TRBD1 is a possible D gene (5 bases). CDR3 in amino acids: CASSLDSYGYTF. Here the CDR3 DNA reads TGTGCCAGCTCACTAGACAGCTATGGCTACACCTTC.